This record concerns one T cell receptor beta chain sequence. The antigen is not known. The sample originates from a study of T cells in Graves' hyperthyroidism and ophthalmopathy. Stable disease denoted Graves' hyperthyroidism without ophthalmopathy progression within 18 months. Clinicians diagnosed patients from clinical symptoms, serum thyroxine and TRAb, thyroid ultrasound and orbital computed tomography. CDR3 length: 17 amino acids. With 6 bases removed from V and 1 base from J, the gap between germline ends came to 22 bases. Germline CDR1 is DFQATT and CDR2 is SNEGSKA (reference sequence). Study-wide results and caveats: The blood repertoire included most of the expanded thyroid clonotypes above 0.001.

TCR beta CDR3 regions were amplified from RNA transcripts. Carried out on the TCR CDR3, a first-round RT-PCR used the HTBI primer set. MiXCR, run by TCRdb on the multiplex PCR reads, gives a single entry per CDR3 protein. The sample contains about 300,000 distinct CDR3 sequences, 16% of which appear only once. The sequencing input was blood. This receptor was obtained from a man aged 30 to 45 with Graves' hyperthyroidism. The gene calls are TRBV20-1 and TRBJ2-1, with D possibly matching TRBD1 (7 bases). CDR3 DNA sequence: TGCAGTGCCACAACCAGGGCCAGGGGGGAGTCCTACAATGAGCAGTTCTTC. Its protein product is CSATTRARGESYNEQFF.